This TCR beta chain emerged from a study of breast tumors, draining lymph nodes, adjacent tissues. TCRdb fed the multiplex PCR reads into MiXCR, producing one record per CDR3 protein. The data contain approximately 100,000 distinct CDR3 sequences, around 20% of them singletons. The lymph nodes were axillary draining lymph nodes from breast cancer patients. Study results and limitations: Data fit most tumor T cells coming from lymph node, expanding in tumor. Tumor T cell lymph node origin was a supported hypothesis, not proven. Compared with basal-like, luminal-like tumors shared significantly more repertoire with nontumor tissue. Tumor repertoires ranked between lymph nodes and nontumor tissue in diversity, with V and J gene preferences.

This CDR3 has 14 residues. Trimming took off 3 bases at V and 0 bases at J, with 6 bases between the two ends. Looked up from germline, CDR1 is SGHTA and CDR2 is FQGNSA. This clonotype was counted at least ten times. What it recognizes is unknown. V usage is TRBV7-2 and J usage is TRBJ1-3, with D hard to call. The clonotype comes from a female donor with breast cancer. Some clones in this sample may be carry-over from other donors' samples. Sequencing was performed on axillary lymph node tissue. The CDR3 nucleotides are TGTGCCAGCAGCTTGGGGAGCTCTGGAAACACCATATATTTT. It specifies CASSLGSSGNTIYF.